This T cell receptor (beta chain) appears in the sequencing data of a study of shared clonotypes between healthy human individuals. About the study: Researchers drew samples from a couple of women and three men aged 18 to 49.

The CDR3 loop spans 16 amino acids. From germline, CDR1 is SGHTA and CDR2 FQGNSA. The junction had 6 bases not matched to a gene; V was cut back by 1 base and J by 7 bases. Here immunoSEQ multiplex PCR was the method, and the copy in TCRdb shows in-frame clones only, minus some. The repertoire holds a few million clones, with roughly 93% as singletons. Study results and caveats: Clonotypes shared by all four donors outscored non-shared clonotypes in generation probability. Large depth notwithstanding, sorted-subset sequencing proved incomplete by rarefaction.

Points on this clone: Its antigen is as yet unknown.

The clonotype was recovered from a young man in good health. Some clones in this sample may be carry-over from other donors' samples. The sequencing sample was made of naive CD4+ T cells from PBMCs. Stated subset: CD45RA+ positively selected. The J gene is TRBJ2-1, the V gene TRBV7-2, with 11 bases identical to TRBD2. The CDR3 region is CASSLDGTSGRNEQFF. The CDR3 region has the DNA TGTGCCAGCAGCTTAGATGGGACTAGCGGTCGTAATGAGCAGTTCTTC.